The 20 T cell receptor beta chains listed next were all sequenced from one sample in a study of cytomegalovirus exposure and HLA in healthy donors. The PCR made use of 60 Vbeta and 13 Jbeta primers. Here immunoSEQ multiplex PCR was the method, and the copy in TCRdb shows in-frame clones only, minus some. The data show nearly 110,000 clones, approximately 80% seen once. Sequencing input: PBMCs. These receptors came from a male donor in good health and CMV-seronegative.

V and J are TRBV18 and TRBJ1-1; perhaps TRBD1 as D (5 bases). CDR3 size: 15 residues. Trimming pared 3 bases from V and 4 bases from J, leaving 15 bases between. Per germline, CDR1 KGHSH and CDR2 LQKENI. CDR3 region: CASSPGGGRVTEAFF. In DNA form, the CDR3 reads TGTGCCAGCTCACCCGGGGGAGGTCGGGTCACTGAAGCTTTCTTT.

This chain joins TRBV29-1 and TRBJ1-4; weak D call: TRBD1 (6 bases). Deletions cut 5 bases from V and 0 bases from J, with 10 bases between. The CDR3 consists of 14 residues. Germline CDR1 SQVTM, CDR2 ANQGSEA. Written as DNA, the CDR3 is TGCAGCGTTCTACAGGGCGCAACTAATGAAAAACTGTTTTTT. It codes for CSVLQGATNEKLFF. The full variable domain, completed using reference TRBV29-1 and TRBJ1-4, is SAVISQKPSRDICQRGTSLTIQCQVDSQVTMMFWYRQQPGQSLTLIATANQGSEATYESGFVIDKFPISRPNLTFSTLTVSNMSPEDSSIYLCSVLQGATNEKLFFGSGTQLSVL.

V gene TRBV4-1 combines with J gene TRBJ1-2; D may be TRBD1 (5 bases). Germline values: CDR1 MGHRA, CDR2 YSYEKL. V was pared by 0 bases and J by 8 bases, with 16 bases between. The CDR3 length is 15 residues. Here the CDR3 DNA reads TGCGCCAGCAGCCAAGAAAAAGGGGTTCTACTGGGCTACACCTTC. Protein: CASSQEKGVLLGYTF.

This chain links TRBV30 with TRBJ1-2, with D perhaps matching TRBD1 (6 bases). Trimming shortened V by 5 bases and J by 1 base, and 20 bases separated the two germline ends. The CDR3 runs to 16 residues. CDR1 is GTSNPN and CDR2 is SVGIG in the germline V gene (reference sequence). The CDR3 loop is CAWHTRRDTFNYGYTF. The CDR3 nucleotides read TGTGCCTGGCATACCAGACGGGACACCTTTAACTATGGCTACACCTTC.

Only a few counts were recorded for this clone. The J gene is TRBJ2-1, the V gene TRBV11-2, with 9 bases lining up with TRBD2. The CDR3 covers 15 residues. With 0 bases clipped from V and 9 bases from J, the junction kept 6 bases outside the gene matches. Germline lookup yields CDR1 SGHAT and CDR2 FQNNGV. Written as DNA, the CDR3 is TGTGCCAGCAGCTTAGATCGCGGGAGGGCGGGTGAGCAGTTCTTC. This sequence encodes CASSLDRGRAGEQFF.

The chain couples TRBV5-1 to TRBJ2-7; TRBD2 aligns across 12 bases. V lost 2 bases to trimming and J lost 7 bases; unmatched junction nucleotides: 7. Germline V gene data show CDR1 as SGHRS and CDR2 as YFSETQ. The length of the CDR3 is 15 residues. The CDR3 reads CASSFSTSGRREQYF. In DNA, the CDR3 is TGCGCCAGCAGCTTTTCGACTAGCGGGAGAAGAGAGCAGTACTTC.

The rearrangement uses TRBV18 and TRBJ2-5; 7 bases line up with TRBD1. This CDR3 has 13 residues. V shed 4 bases, J shed 4 bases, and the junction held 3 bases outside the gene matches. The V gene's germline CDR1 is KGHSH and CDR2 LQKENI. This CDR3 reads CASSLGQLETQYF. Here the CDR3 DNA reads TGTGCCAGCTCACTGGGACAGCTAGAGACCCAGTACTTC.

V usage is TRBV2 and J usage is TRBJ2-7; 8 bases agree with TRBD2. The V gene end was trimmed by 4 bases and the J gene end by 1 base; junction bases not matched to a gene: 6. The CDR3 consists of 15 residues. CDR1 is SNHLY, CDR2 FYNNEI, per germline. As DNA, the CDR3 is TGTGCCAGCAGTGCCCCCGGGACTAGTTCCTACGAGCAGTACTTC. This translates into CASSAPGTSSYEQYF.

The rearrangement links TRBV14 to TRBJ2-6; TRBD1 might be the D (6 bases). Trimming shortened V by 0 bases and J by 0 bases, and 12 bases separated the two germline ends. CDR3 size: 18 residues. Germline V gene lookup returns CDR1 SGHDN and CDR2 FVKESK. The CDR3 DNA sequence: TGTGCCAGCAGCCAAGACAGGGGCGGATTCTCTGGGGCCAACGTCCTGACTTTC. Translation gives CASSQDRGGFSGANVLTF.

This clone was detected only a few times. The gene calls are TRBV5-1 and TRBJ2-5; 8 nucleotides match TRBD2. The germline CDR1 and CDR2 sequences are SGHRS and YFSETQ. V trimming: 4 bases; J trimming: 10 bases; junction bases outside the gene matches: 18. This CDR3 is built from 16 residues. CDR3 sequence reads: CASSRTSSGAQDDQYF. DNA for the CDR3: TGCGCCAGCAGCCGTACAAGTAGCGGGGCCCAAGACGACCAGTACTTC.

The chain employs TRBV13 and TRBJ1-1; 7 positions agree with TRBD1. Germline assignment: CDR1 PRHDT and CDR2 FYEKMQ (reference sequence). The CDR3 is made up of 16 amino acids. Trimming at V came to 4 bases and at J to 2 bases, leaving 10 bases not matched to a gene. The CDR3 sequence: CASSSFGTAVNTEAFF. CDR3 nucleotides: TGTGCCAGCAGCTCCTTCGGGACAGCAGTTAACACTGAAGCTTTCTTT.

This clone turned up a few times. The V and J genes are TRBV29-1 and TRBJ2-2; the D gene is possibly TRBD1 (7 bases). The V gene lost 7 bases and the J gene lost 0 bases, with 24 bases spanning the gap. Per germline, CDR1 SQVTM and CDR2 ANQGSEA. This CDR3 is built from 18 residues. The CDR3 coding sequence is TGCAGCGCCGGGGGAATGGACAGGCCGTCCTCGAACACCGGGGAGCTGTTTTTT. Its translation: CSAGGMDRPSSNTGELFF.

The chain is built from TRBV18 and TRBJ1-5; D is ambiguous. This CDR3 contains 16 residues. Trimming removed 2 bases from V and 3 bases from J, with 14 bases in between. The germline V gene encodes CDR1 KGHSH and CDR2 LQKENI. The CDR3, as DNA: TGTGCCAGCTCACCAGTTCCAGTCTTTGTCAATCAGCCCCAGCATTTT. Amino acid sequence: CASSPVPVFVNQPQHF.

The V call is TRBV15, the J call TRBJ2-7; D gene uncertain. CDR3 size: 15 residues. The ends were cut back, 0 bases at V and 2 bases at J, with 11 bases in the middle. Per the germline V gene, CDR1 is LNHNV and CDR2 is YYDKDF (reference sequence). The CDR3 DNA reads as TGTGCCACCAGCAGAGATAGGCAGGCCACCTACGAGCAGTACTTC. The encoded protein is CATSRDRQATYEQYF. The entire variable domain, with the rest obtained from reference TRBV15 and TRBJ2-7, is as follows: DAMVIQNPRYQVTQFGKPVTLSCSQTLNHNVMYWYQQKSSQAPKLLFHYYDKDFNNEADTPDNFQSRRPNTSFCFLDIRSPGLGDTAMYLCATSRDRQATYEQYFGPGTRLTVT.

The chain recombines TRBV14 with TRBJ1-2; D gene uncertain. CDR1 is SGHDN, CDR2 FVKESK, per germline. V lost 1 base and J 8 bases, leaving 17 bases between the germline ends. The CDR3 spans 15 residues. The CDR3 region has the DNA TGTGCCAGCAGCCAAGGAATCGCCGGGTCCCGAGGCTACACCTTC. Protein sequence: CASSQGIAGSRGYTF.

The chain combines TRBV2 with TRBJ2-7; TRBD2 agrees at 9 bases. Germline V lookup: CDR1 SNHLY, CDR2 FYNNEI. V gave up 3 bases and J gave up 2 bases; unmatched junction bases: 2. The CDR3 spans 14 residues. CDR3 region: CASSEGLAAYEQYF. The CDR3 nucleotides are TGTGCCAGCAGTGAGGGACTAGCAGCCTACGAGCAGTACTTC.

The chain uses TRBV27 and TRBJ2-7; D possibly corresponds to TRBD1 (6 bases). Looked up from germline, CDR1 is MNHEY and CDR2 is SMNVEV (reference sequence). CDR3 length: 13 amino acids. Between the trimmed V and J ends, which lost 2 bases and 2 bases, there was a span of 7 bases. As DNA, the CDR3 is TGTGCCAGCAGTTTAGCAGGGGCCTACGAGCAGTACTTC. This gives the protein CASSLAGAYEQYF.

The DNA for the CDR3 is TGTGCCAGCAGCGACAGGGCTTCTCGAGCTTTCTTT. As protein: CASSDRASRAFF. J is TRBJ1-1 and V is TRBV7-9, with 7 bases identical to TRBD1. The germline V gene encodes CDR1 SEHNR and CDR2 FQNEAQ (reference sequence). The V gene end was trimmed by 5 bases and the J gene end by 10 bases; junction bases not matched to a gene: 7. This CDR3 is 12 amino acids long.

J is TRBJ1-2 and V is TRBV5-1; TRBD1 might be the D (5 bases). The V and J ends lost 2 bases and 7 bases respectively, with 15 bases between them. The V gene's germline CDR1 is SGHRS and CDR2 YFSETQ. The CDR3 has 14 residues. The CDR3: CASSLGEQVFGYTF. The DNA for the CDR3 is TGCGCCAGCAGCTTAGGGGAACAAGTATTTGGCTACACCTTC.

This rearrangement joins TRBV4-2 to TRBJ1-4; D call uncertain. Germline CDR1 reads LGHNA; CDR2 reads YNFKEQ. Trimming took off 6 bases at V and 0 bases at J, with 8 bases between the two ends. CDR3 length: 14 residues. This CDR3 reads CASSLEATNEKLFF. The CDR3, as DNA: TGTGCCAGCAGTCTCGAGGCAACTAATGAAAAACTGTTTTTT.